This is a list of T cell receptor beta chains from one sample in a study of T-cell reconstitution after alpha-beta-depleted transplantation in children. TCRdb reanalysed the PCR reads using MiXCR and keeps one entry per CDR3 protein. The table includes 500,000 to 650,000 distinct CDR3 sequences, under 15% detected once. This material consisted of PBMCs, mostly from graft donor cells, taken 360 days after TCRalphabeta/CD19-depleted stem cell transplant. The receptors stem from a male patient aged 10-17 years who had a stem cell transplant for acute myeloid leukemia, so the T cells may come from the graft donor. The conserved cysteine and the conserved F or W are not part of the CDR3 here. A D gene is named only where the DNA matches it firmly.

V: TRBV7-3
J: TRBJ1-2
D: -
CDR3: ASRPPTGYGYT

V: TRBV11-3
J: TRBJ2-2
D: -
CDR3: ASSFTSAVGELF

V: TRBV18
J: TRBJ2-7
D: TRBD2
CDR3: ASSPPNGRRDEQY

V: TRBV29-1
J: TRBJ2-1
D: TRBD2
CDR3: SASGTSGMGNEQF

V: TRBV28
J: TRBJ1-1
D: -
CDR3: ASSFTGGNAEAF

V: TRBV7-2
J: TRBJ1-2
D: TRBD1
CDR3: ASSLGGGQGDYGYT

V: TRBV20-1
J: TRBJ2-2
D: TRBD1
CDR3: SARVTGSMDTGELF

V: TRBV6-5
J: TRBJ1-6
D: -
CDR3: ASSYSNNSPLH

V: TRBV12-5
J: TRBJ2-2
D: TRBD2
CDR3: ASGPGLATGELF

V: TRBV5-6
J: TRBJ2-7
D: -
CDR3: ASSIEGYEQY

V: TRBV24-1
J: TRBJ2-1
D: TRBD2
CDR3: ATSDLPGLAGVRGEQF

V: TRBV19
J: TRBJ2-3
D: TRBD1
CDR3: ASRVTGATPFSTSQY

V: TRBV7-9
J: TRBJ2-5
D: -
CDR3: ASSLAVALQPLETQY

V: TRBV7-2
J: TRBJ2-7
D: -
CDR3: ASTGERGPSYEQY

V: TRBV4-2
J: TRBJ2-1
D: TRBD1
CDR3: ASRRDRAVGNEQF

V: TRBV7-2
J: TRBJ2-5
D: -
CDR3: ASSLAWGRATGETQY

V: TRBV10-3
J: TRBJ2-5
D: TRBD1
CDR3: AISESGQGMETQY

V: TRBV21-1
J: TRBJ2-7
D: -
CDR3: ASSIAASVPYEQY

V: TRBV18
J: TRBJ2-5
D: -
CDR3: ASSPPILVKEETQY

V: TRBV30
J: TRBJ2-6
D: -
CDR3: ATITAGANVLT

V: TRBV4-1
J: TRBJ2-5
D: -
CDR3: ASSQDVVETQY

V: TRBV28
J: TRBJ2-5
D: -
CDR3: ASSLSGGRETQY

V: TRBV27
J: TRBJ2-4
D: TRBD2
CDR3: ASSWAGENIQY

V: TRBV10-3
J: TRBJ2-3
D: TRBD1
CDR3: AISAREGDREYREDTQY

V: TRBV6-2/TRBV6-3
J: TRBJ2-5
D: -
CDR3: ASSYQASYQETQY

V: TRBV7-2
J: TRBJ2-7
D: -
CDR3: ASSLLAGELYEQY

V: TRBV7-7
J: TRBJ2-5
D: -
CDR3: ASSLGGGGDTETQY

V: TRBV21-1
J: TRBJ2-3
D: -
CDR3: ASSKIPTRTADTQY

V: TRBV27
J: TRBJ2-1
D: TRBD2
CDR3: ASSLIALAGSYNEQF

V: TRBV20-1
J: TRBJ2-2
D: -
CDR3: SASSPARGWQPYTGELF

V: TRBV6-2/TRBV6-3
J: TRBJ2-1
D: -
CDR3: ASSYASVDQF

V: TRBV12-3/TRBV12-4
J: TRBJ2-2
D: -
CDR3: ASSLAASTGELF

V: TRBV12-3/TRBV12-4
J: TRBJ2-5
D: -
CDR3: ASSLFAAPQGTQY

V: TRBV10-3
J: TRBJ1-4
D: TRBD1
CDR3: AFSPGQGIPTNEKLF

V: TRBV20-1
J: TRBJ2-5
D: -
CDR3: SGPGTPSQETQY

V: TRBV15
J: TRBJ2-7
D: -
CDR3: ATSIMVGSLYEQY

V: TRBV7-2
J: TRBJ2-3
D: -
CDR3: ASTPQGLANTDTQY

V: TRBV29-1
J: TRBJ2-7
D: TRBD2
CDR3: SVEASGKVEQY

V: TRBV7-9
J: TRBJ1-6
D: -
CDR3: ASSFRAGSLH

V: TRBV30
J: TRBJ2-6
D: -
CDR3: AWSVGGANVLT

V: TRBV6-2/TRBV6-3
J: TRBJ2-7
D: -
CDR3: ASSRPHEQY

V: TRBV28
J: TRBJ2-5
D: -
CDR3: ASSFLKSPKQETQY

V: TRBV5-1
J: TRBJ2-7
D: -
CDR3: ASSLEGRAYEQY

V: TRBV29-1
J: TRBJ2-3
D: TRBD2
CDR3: SVFSGPSSTDTQY

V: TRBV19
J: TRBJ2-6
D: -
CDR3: ASTTYFLSGANVLT

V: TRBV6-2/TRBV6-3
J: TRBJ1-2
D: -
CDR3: ASRERDRVGYT

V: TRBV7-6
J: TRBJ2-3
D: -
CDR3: ASSLYTSDTQY

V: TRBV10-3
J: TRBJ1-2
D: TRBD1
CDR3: AVRQGALGYT

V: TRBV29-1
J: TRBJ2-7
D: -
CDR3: SVEVKARLSGEQY

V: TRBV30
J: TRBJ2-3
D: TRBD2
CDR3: AWSLLAGVSTDTQY

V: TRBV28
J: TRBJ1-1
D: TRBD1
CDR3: ASSLQGQSTEAF

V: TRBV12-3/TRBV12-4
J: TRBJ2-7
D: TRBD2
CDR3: ASRLAGGKEQY

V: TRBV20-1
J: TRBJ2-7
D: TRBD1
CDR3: SAAGQGPTYERY